This TCR beta chain was identified during a study of T cell changes during pregnancy in multiple sclerosis. There are a few counts of this clone. The data were produced by immunoSEQ multiplex PCR, yet TCRdb's version contains in-frame clones alone and is incomplete. The sample records tens of thousands of clones, around 94% being singletons. This material consisted of peripheral blood, taken in the third trimester of pregnancy. The sequence was obtained from a female donor in good health, enrolled as a control in a pregnancy study.

The chain's CDR3 is CASSLNPEGTEAFF. In nucleotides, the CDR3 is TGTGCCAGCAGTTTAAACCCGGAGGGCACTGAAGCTTTCTTT. The V gene is TRBV27, the J gene TRBJ1-1; D is uncertain. The germline V and J ends were trimmed by 2 bases and 4 bases, with 11 bases remaining between them. CDR1 is MNHEY, CDR2 SMNVEV, per germline (reference sequence). The CDR3 is 14 residues long.